This is a list of T cell receptor beta chains from one sample in a study of identical twins. TCRdb reanalysed the 5' RACE reads using MiXCR and keeps one entry per CDR3 protein. The top ten clones hold 0.27% of a sample with 1.5 million to 2 million distinct CDR3 sequences, around a third of them seen once. Sequenced input: cord blood. These receptors all stem from a newborn girl in good health. CDR3s include the opening cysteine and the closing phenylalanine or tryptophan. A D gene is named only where the DNA matches it firmly. Rows give clone size only sometimes, using once, few, many, or a class for an expanded clone.

>TRBV29-1|few|TRBJ2-7|TRBD1
TGCAGCGTTGGGCCAGGGGGACACGAGCAGTACTTC
CSVGPGGHEQYF
>TRBV19|few|TRBJ2-7|.
TGTGCCAGTAGTATAAGTTTGGCAGGGTCCTACGAGCAGTACTTC
CASSISLAGSYEQYF
>TRBV14|.|TRBJ2-1|TRBD2
TGTGCCAGCAGCCAAGAATCAGGACTAGCGGTTGAGCAGTTCTTC
CASSQESGLAVEQFF
>TRBV28|.|TRBJ2-1|.
TGTGCCAGCAGTTTAACCTCCCTAGCGGAGCAGTTCTTC
CASSLTSLAEQFF
>TRBV5-1|few|TRBJ2-1|TRBD2
TGCGCCAGCAGAACGGGACTAGCGGGGATCTACAATGAGCAGTTCTTC
CASRTGLAGIYNEQFF
>TRBV5-1|.|TRBJ1-5|.
TGCGCCAGGGGGATCGGACCCAATCAGCCCCAGCATTTT
CARGIGPNQPQHF
>TRBV24-1|once|TRBJ2-1|.
TGTGCCACCGGCGCCGGGACCTCCCACAATGAGCAGTTCTTC
CATGAGTSHNEQFF
>TRBV27|.|TRBJ2-2|.
TGTGCCAGCAGTCCGCGCCCCCTGACTAGCACCGGGGAGCTGTTTTTT
CASSPRPLTSTGELFF
>TRBV10-3|few|TRBJ2-1|.
TGTGCCATCAGTGGGTCTGGGGACTCGTACAATGAGCAGTTCTTC
CAISGSGDSYNEQFF
>TRBV28|once|TRBJ1-5|.
TGTGCCAGCAGTTTACCCGGGACGGCCCTTAGCAATCAGCCCCAGCATTTT
CASSLPGTALSNQPQHF
>TRBV4-2|few|TRBJ1-1|.
TGTGCCAGCAGCCCTTCTGACTGGACAGAGAACACTGAAGCTTTCTTT
CASSPSDWTENTEAFF
>TRBV5-1|.|TRBJ1-2|.
TGCGCCAGCAGCCCAGGTGACAGTAACTATGGCTACACCTTC
CASSPGDSNYGYTF
>TRBV20-1|.|TRBJ2-1|TRBD1
TGCAGTGCTTGGGCCTGGGACAGAGCCTACAATGAGCAGTTCTTC
CSAWAWDRAYNEQFF
>TRBV14|few|TRBJ2-5|.
TGTGCCAGCAGCCAAGAATTGTGGGGGGAAGAGACCCAGTACTTC
CASSQELWGEETQYF
>TRBV20-1|.|TRBJ2-1|TRBD2
TGCAGTGCTAGAGACTCTAGCGGGAGTAACTACAATGAGCAGTTCTTC
CSARDSSGSNYNEQFF
>TRBV7-9|.|TRBJ2-7|.
TGTGCCAGCAGCCGTGGGGACCGAGGGGGTACCTACGAGCAGTACTTC
CASSRGDRGGTYEQYF
>TRBV12-3/TRBV12-4|.|TRBJ2-1|TRBD2
TGTGCCATCCTTAAGCGGGAGTATGGGACCTACAATGAGCAGTTCTTC
CAILKREYGTYNEQFF
>TRBV5-1|many|TRBJ2-3|.
TGTGCCAGCAGCTTAGGGGGGGGCACAGATACGCAGTATTTT
CASSLGGGTDTQYF
>TRBV29-1|few|TRBJ2-3|TRBD1
TGCAGCGTTGAAGCTGGACAGGAAGGGACAGATACGCAGTATTTT
CSVEAGQEGTDTQYF
>TRBV4-2|.|TRBJ1-5|.
TGTGCCAGCAGCCAAGATTTGGGCCAGAGGTTCAATCACCCCCAGCATTTT
CASSQDLGQRFNHPQHF
>TRBV7-2|many|TRBJ1-2|.
TGTGCCAGCAGCGGGGTTTATGGCTACACCTTC
CASSGVYGYTF
>TRBV3-1|.|TRBJ2-1|.
TGTGCCAGCAGCCAAGTCTGGCGGAGGAATGAGCAGTTCTTC
CASSQVWRRNEQFF
>TRBV12-3/TRBV12-4|.|TRBJ2-3|TRBD2
TGTGCCAGCATGACTAGCGGGGGGGCAACAGATACGCAGTATTTT
CASMTSGGATDTQYF
>TRBV3-1|few|TRBJ1-4|TRBD1
TGTGCCAGCAGCCAGCCCGGACAGGGTGGTGAAAAACTGTTTTTT
CASSQPGQGGEKLFF
>TRBV12-3/TRBV12-4|.|TRBJ1-1|.
TGTGCCAGCAGTCTGACTGGGGGAAGCTCTGAAGCTTTCTTT
CASSLTGGSSEAFF
>TRBV20-1|.|TRBJ2-5|TRBD2
TGCAGTGCTAGACAGTTAGCGGGGGTCCAAGAGACCCAGTACTTC
CSARQLAGVQETQYF
>TRBV3-1|many|TRBJ2-3|.
TGTGCCAGCAGCCAAGGCCTAGGAGGCACAGATACGCAGTATTTT
CASSQGLGGTDTQYF
>TRBV12-3/TRBV12-4|.|TRBJ1-2|.
TGTGCCAGCAGTTTAGCGCAGAGGTTCTATGGCTACACCTTC
CASSLAQRFYGYTF
>TRBV24-1|.|TRBJ2-3|TRBD2
TGTGCCACCAGTCGGCGGGAGGTTGTAGATACGCAGTATTTT
CATSRREVVDTQYF
>TRBV29-1|many|TRBJ2-5|.
TGCAGCGTTGACAGGGGACAAGAGACCCAGTACTTC
CSVDRGQETQYF
>TRBV20-1|.|TRBJ1-2|TRBD1
TGCAGTGCTAGAGAGGACAGGGCTCACTATGGCTACACCTTC
CSAREDRAHYGYTF
>TRBV20-1|once|TRBJ1-5|TRBD1
TGCAGTGCTCCTAGAGGGGGCGCGAACAATCAGCCCCAGCATTTT
CSAPRGGANNQPQHF
>TRBV20-1|.|TRBJ2-3|TRBD1
TGCAGTGCCGCCGGGACAGGGGTTCTCACAGATACGCAGTATTTT
CSAAGTGVLTDTQYF
>TRBV29-1|few|TRBJ2-3|.
TGCAGCGTTGAAGAGGGCAGGGGCACAGATACGCAGTATTTT
CSVEEGRGTDTQYF
>TRBV20-1|few|TRBJ2-7|TRBD2
TGCAGTGCTAGGAACCCATTCACTAGCGACGAGCAGTACTTC
CSARNPFTSDEQYF
>TRBV6-2/TRBV6-3|few|TRBJ2-3|TRBD2
TGTGCCAGCAGTTACTCTGGTAGCGGGGGGGCAGATACGCAGTATTTT
CASSYSGSGGADTQYF
>TRBV6-4|few|TRBJ1-2|.
TGTGCCAGCAGTTCGACAGCCCAGGGTTATGGCTACACCTTC
CASSSTAQGYGYTF
>TRBV18|.|TRBJ2-7|TRBD2
TGTGCCAGCTCCCCCATAGCGGGAGTTAGTTCCGAGCAGTACTTC
CASSPIAGVSSEQYF
>TRBV10-3|.|TRBJ2-7|TRBD1
TGTGCCATCAGGGGACAGGATAGCTCCTACGAGCAGTACTTC
CAIRGQDSSYEQYF
>TRBV29-1|.|TRBJ2-7|.
TGCAGCGCCCGAATCCAGGGAATCAACGAGCAGTACTTC
CSARIQGINEQYF
>TRBV9|.|TRBJ1-1|TRBD1
TGTGCCAGCAGCGTAGGACTCAACAGGGGGCGAGGGAGAACAACTGAAGCTTTCTTT
CASSVGLNRGRGRTTEAFF
>TRBV6-5|.|TRBJ1-1|.
TGTGCCAGCAGTTACTCGATATTCGGTGGCGGTTTCTTT
CASSYSIFGGGFF
>TRBV20-1|many|TRBJ1-1|TRBD1
TGCAGTGCTAGGACAGGGATGAACACTGAAGCTTTCTTT
CSARTGMNTEAFF
>TRBV20-1|few|TRBJ1-2|TRBD1
TGCAGTGCTAGAGGAGGGGACAGCTATGGCTACACCTTC
CSARGGDSYGYTF
>TRBV6-6|.|TRBJ1-2|.
TGTGCCAGCAGTTACTGGGCCGGCAGAGCTAACTATGGCTACACCTTC
CASSYWAGRANYGYTF
>TRBV29-1|many|TRBJ2-4|.
TGCAGCGTTGCGGCCCAAAACATTCAGTACTTC
CSVAAQNIQYF
>TRBV5-1|many|TRBJ2-7|.
TGTGCCAGCAGCTTAGTTTCCTACAATGAGCAGTACTTC
CASSLVSYNEQYF
>TRBV29-1|.|TRBJ2-1|.
TGCGGCGTTGAAGATTGGGGGACAAAGACCCAGTTCTTC
CGVEDWGTKTQFF
>TRBV6-1|.|TRBJ2-5|TRBD2
TGTGCCAGCACCGGGACTAGCGGGGTCTGGGGCAATGAGCAGTACTTC
CASTGTSGVWGNEQYF
>TRBV7-2|few|TRBJ2-1|.
TGTGCCAGCACCTTAGCAATGGTTGGGCAGCGCCACGATGAGCAGTTCTTC
CASTLAMVGQRHDEQFF
>TRBV25-1|.|TRBJ2-7|.
TGTGCCAGCAGTGGATCCCGGGTTGGTAGGCAGGCCCCCTCCTACGAGCAGTACTTC
CASSGSRVGRQAPSYEQYF
>TRBV9|.|TRBJ1-6|.
TGTGCCAGCAGCCCACCCGGACGGACCAATTCACCCCTCCACTTT
CASSPPGRTNSPLHF
>TRBV20-1|.|TRBJ1-2|.
TGCAGTGCTATGGCAGGGAACTATGGCTACACCTTC
CSAMAGNYGYTF
>TRBV3-1|.|TRBJ2-7|.
TGTGCCAGCAGCCAAGGGATTAGCGAGATACATGAGCAGTACTTC
CASSQGISEIHEQYF
>TRBV5-4|.|TRBJ2-7|.
TGTGCCAGCAGCTCCCCGGGACAAAATCACAATGAGCAGTACTTC
CASSSPGQNHNEQYF
>TRBV3-1|.|TRBJ2-1|TRBD2
TGTGCCAGCAGCCGAGGACTAGCGGGGTCTCCCTGCAATGAGCAGTTCTTC
CASSRGLAGSPCNEQFF